This T cell receptor beta chain was obtained from a study of CD8 T cells in ankylosing spondylitis (dated by TCRdb to 2015 to 2018). Background for the entire study: To find TCR variants linked to disease, the study profiled T cell receptor beta repertoires in ankylosing spondylitis patients and healthy donors. The full study cohort was made up of about 25 ankylosing spondylitis patients and around 100 healthy donors. Peripheral blood samples were taken, and synovial fluid was additionally collected from ankylosing spondylitis patients.

Sequencing was carried out with an Illumina HiSeq 2500. Quantitative 5'-RACE with molecular barcodes was used to prepare TCR beta libraries. The source study handled its data this way. To identify disease-linked TCR variants, a new computational method was used, one built on a probabilistic model of VDJ rearrangement. TCRdb passed the public sequencing reads through fastp at Q25 and MiXCR, retaining productive beta sequences. Each CDR3 protein gets just one entry, which takes the most common genes and DNA from the rows behind it. TCRdb's processing, not the authors' own work, is the source of the V and J calls. This sample is represented by 300,000 to 350,000 distinct CDR3 sequences; roughly 20% of them were singletons. 3.5% of the sample is in the top ten clones. As concerns this clonotype: Its recognized antigen is unknown. Per-base qualities were not stored, and no clone one base away is much larger.

Study-wide conclusions, independent of this receptor: A TCR beta motif of seven or eight highly homologous amino acid variants appeared characteristic of blood from ankylosing spondylitis patients. Some motif variants were previously reported in synovial fluid and blood of reactive arthritis patients, suggesting common disease-initiation mechanisms. The disease-linked clones were reported as significantly enriched in matched synovial fluid samples from ankylosing spondylitis patients. The disease-linked clones showed a CD8+ phenotype and occurred at relatively low frequencies in peripheral blood.

CDR3 length: 15 amino acids, cysteine to phenylalanine. The entry retains the CDR3 DNA only, 45 bases that are in frame from base 1. V is pared back by 5 bases and J by 3 bases, with 16 bases lying between the germline termini. Looking up the germline V gene yields CDR1 MNHNS and CDR2 SASEGT. The receptor comes from a female donor with ankylosing spondylitis or in good health (not recorded which). Sequencing was done on a sample of blood, either unsorted or a sorted T cell fraction (not recorded which). The rearrangement combines TRBV6-1 with TRBJ1-1, and TRBD1 may be the D gene, going by 6 matching bases. The DNA sequence follows: TGTGCCAGCAGTCCCGGGGGCCGGGCCGACACTGAAGCTTTCTTT. Translation gives CASSPGGRADTEAFF.